This T cell receptor beta chain was identified during a study of beta chain features in type 1 diabetes. About the research overall: On cell yields, gender and age, patients and healthy donors were similar. Study-wide points: Whether TCRB rearrangement is influenced by HLA type went unresolved here. Across patients, naive, central memory and Treg TCRB repertoires exhibited apparently greater similarity than was observed across healthy donors.

In its sample, this clone was seen a few times. Antigen specificity is unknown. By way of CD45RO/CCR7/CD25/CD127/CD95/CD27, the CD4+ regulatory, stem cell-like memory, central memory and naive cells were sorted. Isolated RNA was reverse transcribed in full, so expressed TCRB transcripts were sequenced. The method was immunoSEQ multiplex PCR; TCRdb's version includes in-frame clones alone and lacks a portion of them. The sample lists under 900,000 clones, about a sixth occurring once. From germline, CDR1 is LGHNA and CDR2 YSLEER. Losses at the gene ends were 4 bases for V and 1 base for J; bases not matched to a gene: 9. The CDR3 covers 17 residues.

This chain uses TRBV4-3 with TRBJ2-3; 9 bases line up with TRBD2. The sample was naive CD4+ T cells from blood. The sequence was collected from a woman aged 18-35 years in good health. CDR3 in DNA: TGCGCCAGCAGCCGGGACCCTAGCGGGGCCGGCACAGATACGCAGTATTTT. Protein product: CASSRDPSGAGTDTQYF.